Below, one T cell receptor (beta chain) is given with its context. Its antigen is still unknown. The record originates from a study of cytomegalovirus exposure and HLA in healthy donors. Notes on the study in general: Diagnosis of cytomegalovirus status made by the classifier reportedly showed high specificity and sensitivity. A reported reduction in N-insertions relative to the approximately 600-donor mean was seen in an Asian-associated ancestry cluster in a later analysis.

The PCR employed 60 Vbeta primers together with 13 Jbeta primers. TCRdb's copy holds only in-frame clones and misses some; the assay was immunoSEQ multiplex PCR. The table for this sample gives under 50,000 clones. Likely unrecorded immune exposures existed in these nominally healthy donors. The ends were cut back, 6 bases at V and 3 bases at J, with 18 bases in the middle. The CDR3 totals 15 residues. The germline CDR1 and CDR2 sequences are MRHNA and SNTAGT. This TCR came from a male donor in good health and CMV-seronegative. Sequenced: PBMCs. This rearrangement joins TRBV6-4 to TRBJ2-7; tentative D call: TRBD1 (6 bases). The CDR3 DNA is TGTGCCAGCAGACGAGAAATAAGGACAGACTACGAGCAGTACTTC. It yields the protein CASRREIRTDYEQYF.